This entry is about one T cell receptor (beta chain). Its antigen specificity is not known. It has no much larger one-base neighbor in the sample; base qualities were not kept. The immunoSEQ Assay, a bias-controlled multiplex PCR, was used to amplify TCRbeta CDR3 regions from genomic DNA. On the study's bioinformatics: The number of nucleated cells in each sample was estimated by amplification of reference gene primers within the assay. To quantify the absolute abundance of each unique TCRbeta CDR3 rearrangement, sequence reads were collapsed and filtered. For each sample, productive Simpson clonality was calculated by taking the square root of Simpson's diversity index across productive rearrangements. TCRdb took this table from immuneACCESS and kept in-frame rearrangements with V and J called. Such tables lack part of the clones; where checked against another copy, unresolved V genes explain under half of the gap, and the rest is unexplained. V and J calls and clone size are copied from that table; D and trimming were computed from the DNA. The sample table holds about 33,000 clones, of which roughly 90% were seen once. The top ten clonotypes cover approximately 12% of the sample.

This specimen belongs to a study of blood T cell repertoires in COVID-19 (dated by TCRdb to about 2020). Study-level background: The collaborator samples originated in the United States, Italy and Spain and spanned the acute and convalescent phases of COVID-19. The prospective study material was composed of cDNA or gDNA derived from T cells, B-cell-depleted T cells, or PBMCs. Where HLA class I and class II types were available, the types were taken from metadata supplied by the sample provider, not from assay-based typing. The repertoires were released in a freely available public database intended as a resource for research on the immune response to SARS-CoV-2. The sample metadata nearly always contained a de-identified subject ID, COVID-19 status, age in years and sex. The dataset comprised deeply sampled blood TCRbeta repertoires from subjects exposed to, actively infected with, or recovered from COVID-19. The samples were drawn from two sources: the first 160 participants of the ongoing ImmuneRACE study, and over 1,000 subjects contributed by 6 global collaborators. Overall study results and their limits: The amount of clinical and demographic metadata varied by source and participant and was provided uncurated.

The collaborating institutions used their own protocols to collect whole blood in K2EDTA tubes. For TCRbeta analysis, collaborator samples were shipped as frozen whole blood, as isolated PBMCs, or as DNA extracted from either sample type. Based on the germline V gene (reference sequence), the CDR1 and CDR2 sequences are LNHDA and SQIVND. Taken from cysteine to phenylalanine, the CDR3 has 15 residues. The retained sequence is limited to the CDR3, 45 bases, with the frame set at the first base. For this chain, trimming is 10 bases at the V end and 0 bases at the J end, and the number of junction bases without a gene match is 11.

This chain is built from TRBV19 and TRBJ1-1, and 7 junctional nucleotides match TRBD1. The clonotype comes from a human donor in a cohort sampled during active COVID-19. Input material: peripheral blood. The CDR3 region: CATLRRGQMNTEAFF. The DNA is as follows: TGTGCCACCTTAAGGAGGGGGCAAATGAACACTGAAGCTTTCTTT.